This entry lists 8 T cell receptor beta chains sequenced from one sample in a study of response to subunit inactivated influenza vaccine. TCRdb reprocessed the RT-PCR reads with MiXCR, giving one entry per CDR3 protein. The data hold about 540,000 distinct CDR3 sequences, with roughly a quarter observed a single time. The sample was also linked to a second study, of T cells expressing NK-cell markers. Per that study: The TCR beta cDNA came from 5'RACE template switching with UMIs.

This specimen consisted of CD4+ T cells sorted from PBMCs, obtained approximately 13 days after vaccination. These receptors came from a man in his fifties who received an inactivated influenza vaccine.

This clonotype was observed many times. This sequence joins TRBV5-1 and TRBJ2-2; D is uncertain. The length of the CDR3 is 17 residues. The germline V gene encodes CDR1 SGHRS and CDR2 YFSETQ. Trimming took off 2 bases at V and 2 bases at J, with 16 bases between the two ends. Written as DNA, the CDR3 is TGCGCCAGCAGCTTAAGCTCTCCCGCAACTAACACCGGGGAGCTGTTTTTT. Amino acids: CASSLSSPATNTGELFF.

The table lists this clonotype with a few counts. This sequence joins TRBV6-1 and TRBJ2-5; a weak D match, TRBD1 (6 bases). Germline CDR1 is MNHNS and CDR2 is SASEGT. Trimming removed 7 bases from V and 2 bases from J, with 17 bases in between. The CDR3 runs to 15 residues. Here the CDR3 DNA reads TGTGCCAGCAACGCGCGCAGGGGAATTCAAGAGACCCAGTACTTC. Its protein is CASNARRGIQETQYF.

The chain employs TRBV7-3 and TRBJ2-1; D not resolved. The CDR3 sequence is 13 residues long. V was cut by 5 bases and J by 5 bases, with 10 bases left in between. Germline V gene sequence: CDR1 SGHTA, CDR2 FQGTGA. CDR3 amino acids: CASSRPENNEQFF. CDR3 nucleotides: TGTGCCAGCAGCCGGCCAGAGAACAATGAGCAGTTCTTC.

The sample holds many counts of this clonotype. The CDR3 region has the DNA TGTGCCAGCAGCTCCCCCCGGGCTGGACTACGAGATACGCAGTATTTT. It specifies CASSSPRAGLRDTQYF. The chain has TRBV7-9 and TRBJ2-3, with D maybe TRBD2 (6 bases). CDR3 size: 16 residues. CDR1 and CDR2 from the germline V gene are SEHNR and FQNEAQ (reference sequence). V lost 4 bases to trimming and J lost 5 bases, with 19 bases between them.

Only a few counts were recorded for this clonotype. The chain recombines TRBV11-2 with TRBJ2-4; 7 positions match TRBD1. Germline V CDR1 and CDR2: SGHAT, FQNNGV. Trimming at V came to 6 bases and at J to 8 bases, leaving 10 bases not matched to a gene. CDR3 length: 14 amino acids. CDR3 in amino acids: CASRRQGTQHIQYF. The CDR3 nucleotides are TGTGCCAGCAGACGACAGGGAACCCAACACATTCAGTACTTC. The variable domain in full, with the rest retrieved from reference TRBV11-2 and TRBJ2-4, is EAGVAQSPRYKIIEKRQSVAFWCNPISGHATLYWYQQILGQGPKLLIQFQNNGVVDDSQLPKDRFSAERLKGVDSTLKIQPAKLEDSAVYLCASRRQGTQHIQYFGAGTRLSVL.

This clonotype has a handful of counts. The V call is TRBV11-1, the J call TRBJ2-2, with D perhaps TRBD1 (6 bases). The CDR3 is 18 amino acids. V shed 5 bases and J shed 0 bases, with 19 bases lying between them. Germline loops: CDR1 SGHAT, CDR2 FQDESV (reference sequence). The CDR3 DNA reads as TGTGCCAGCAGCCGCCCAACAGGGAAATTAGCGAACACCGGGGAGCTGTTTTTT. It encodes CASSRPTGKLANTGELFF.

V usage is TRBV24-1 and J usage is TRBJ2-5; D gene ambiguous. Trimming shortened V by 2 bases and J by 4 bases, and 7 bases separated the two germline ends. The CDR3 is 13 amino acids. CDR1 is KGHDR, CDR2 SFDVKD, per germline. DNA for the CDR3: TGTGCCACCAGTGATTCAGGCTTAGAGACCCAGTACTTC. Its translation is CATSDSGLETQYF.

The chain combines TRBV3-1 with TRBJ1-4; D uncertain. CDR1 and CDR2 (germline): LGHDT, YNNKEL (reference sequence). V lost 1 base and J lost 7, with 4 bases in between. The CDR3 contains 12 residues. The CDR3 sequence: CASSQGVEKLFF. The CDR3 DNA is TGTGCCAGCAGCCAAGGGGTTGAAAAACTGTTTTTT.